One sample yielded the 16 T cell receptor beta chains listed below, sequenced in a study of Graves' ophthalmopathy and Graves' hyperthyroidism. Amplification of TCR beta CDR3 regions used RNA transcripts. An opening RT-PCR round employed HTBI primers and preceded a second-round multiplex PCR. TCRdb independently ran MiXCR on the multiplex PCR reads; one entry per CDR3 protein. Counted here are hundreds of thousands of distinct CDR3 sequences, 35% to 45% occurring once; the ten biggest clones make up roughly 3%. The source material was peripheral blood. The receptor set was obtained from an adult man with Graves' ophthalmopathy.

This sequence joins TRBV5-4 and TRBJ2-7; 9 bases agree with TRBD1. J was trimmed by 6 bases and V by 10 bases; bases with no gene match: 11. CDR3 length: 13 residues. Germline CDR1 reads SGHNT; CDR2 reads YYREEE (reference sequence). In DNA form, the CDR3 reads TGTGCCTGGTCTGCCGGGACAGGGATCGAGCAGTACTTC. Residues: CAWSAGTGIEQYF. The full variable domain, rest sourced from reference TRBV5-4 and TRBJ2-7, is ETGVTQSPTHLIKTRGQQVTLRCSSQSGHNTVSWYQQALGQGPQFIFQYYREEENGRGNFPPRFSGLQFPNYSSELNVNALELDDSALYLCAWSAGTGIEQYFGPGTRLTVT.

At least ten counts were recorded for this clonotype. The CDR3 DNA sequence: TGTGCCAGCAGCTGGACAGGGCCGAACACCGGGGAGCTGTTTTTT. Translation gives CASSWTGPNTGELFF. The chain recombines TRBV7-2 with TRBJ2-2; 8 bases fit TRBD1. V trimming: 4 bases; J trimming: 0 bases; junction bases outside the gene matches: 1. Germline-derived CDR1 and CDR2 are SGHTA and FQGNSA. The CDR3 consists of 15 residues.

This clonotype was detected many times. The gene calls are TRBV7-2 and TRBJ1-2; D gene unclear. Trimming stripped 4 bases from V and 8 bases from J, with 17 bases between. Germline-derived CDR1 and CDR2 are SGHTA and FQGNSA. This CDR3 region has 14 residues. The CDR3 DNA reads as TGTGCCAGCAGCTACCCTAGACAACTATTCGGCTACACCTTC. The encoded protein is CASSYPRQLFGYTF.

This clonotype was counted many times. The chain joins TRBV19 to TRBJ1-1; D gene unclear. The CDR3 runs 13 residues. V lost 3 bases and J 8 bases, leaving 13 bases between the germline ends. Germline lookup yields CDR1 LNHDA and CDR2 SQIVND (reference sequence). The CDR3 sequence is CASSIYLPGEAFF. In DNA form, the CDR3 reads TGTGCCAGTAGTATCTACCTTCCTGGAGAAGCTTTCTTT.

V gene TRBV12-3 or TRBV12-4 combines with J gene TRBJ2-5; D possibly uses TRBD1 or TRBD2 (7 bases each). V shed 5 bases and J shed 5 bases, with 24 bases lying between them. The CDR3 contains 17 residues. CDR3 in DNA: TGTGCCAGCAGTCCCCGCGGGGAGGGGGCCGCCGGGGAGACCCAGTACTTC. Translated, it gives CASSPRGEGAAGETQYF.

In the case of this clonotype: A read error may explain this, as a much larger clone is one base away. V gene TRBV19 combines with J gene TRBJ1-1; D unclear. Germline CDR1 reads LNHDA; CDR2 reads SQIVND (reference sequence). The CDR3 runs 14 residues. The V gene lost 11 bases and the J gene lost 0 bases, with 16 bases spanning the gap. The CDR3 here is CAGTYKGMNTEAFF. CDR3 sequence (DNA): TGTGCCGGTACCTATAAAGGAATGAACACTGAAGCTTTCTTT. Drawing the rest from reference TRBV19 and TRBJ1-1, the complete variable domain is DGGITQSPKYLFRKEGQNVTLSCEQNLNHDAMYWYRQDPGQGLRLIYYSQIVNDFQKGDIAEGYSVSREKKESFPLTVTSAQKNPTAFYLCAGTYKGMNTEAFFGQGTRLTVV.

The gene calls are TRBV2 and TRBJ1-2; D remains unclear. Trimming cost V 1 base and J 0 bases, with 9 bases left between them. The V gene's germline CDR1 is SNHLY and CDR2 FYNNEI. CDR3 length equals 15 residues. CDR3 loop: CASSEVGRTNYGYTF. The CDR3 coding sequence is TGTGCCAGCAGTGAAGTAGGAAGAACTAACTATGGCTACACCTTC.

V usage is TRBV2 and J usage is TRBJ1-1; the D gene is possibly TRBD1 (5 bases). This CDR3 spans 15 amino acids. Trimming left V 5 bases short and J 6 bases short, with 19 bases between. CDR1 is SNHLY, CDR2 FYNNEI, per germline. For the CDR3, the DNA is TGTGCCAGCAGTCCCCTGGAATTTCAGGGCGCTGAAGCTTTCTTT. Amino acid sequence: CASSPLEFQGAEAFF.

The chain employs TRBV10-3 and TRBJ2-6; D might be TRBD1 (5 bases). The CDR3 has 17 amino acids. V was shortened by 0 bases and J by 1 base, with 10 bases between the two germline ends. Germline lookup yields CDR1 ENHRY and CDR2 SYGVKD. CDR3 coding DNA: TGTGCCATCAGTGAGTCAGGGGCAGGATCTGGGGCCAACGTCCTGACTTTC. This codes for CAISESGAGSGANVLTF.

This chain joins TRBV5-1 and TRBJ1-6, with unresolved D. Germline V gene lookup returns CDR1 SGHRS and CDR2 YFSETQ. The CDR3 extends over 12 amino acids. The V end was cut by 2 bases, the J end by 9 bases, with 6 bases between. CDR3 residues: CASSFKGSPLHF. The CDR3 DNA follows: TGCGCCAGCAGCTTCAAGGGTTCACCCCTCCACTTT.

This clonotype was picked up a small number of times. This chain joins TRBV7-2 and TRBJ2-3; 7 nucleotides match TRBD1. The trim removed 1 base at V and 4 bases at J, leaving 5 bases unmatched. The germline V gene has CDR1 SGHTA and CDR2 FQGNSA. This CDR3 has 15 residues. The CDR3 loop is CASSLGTGVADTQYF. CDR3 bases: TGTGCCAGCAGCTTAGGAACAGGGGTGGCAGATACGCAGTATTTT.

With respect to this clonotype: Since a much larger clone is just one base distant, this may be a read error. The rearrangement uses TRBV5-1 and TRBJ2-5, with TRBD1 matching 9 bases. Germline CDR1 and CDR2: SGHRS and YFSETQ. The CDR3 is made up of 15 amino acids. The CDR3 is CASSEGTGFEETRYF. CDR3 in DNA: TGCGCCAGCAGCGAAGGGACAGGGTTCGAAGAGACCCGGTACTTC.

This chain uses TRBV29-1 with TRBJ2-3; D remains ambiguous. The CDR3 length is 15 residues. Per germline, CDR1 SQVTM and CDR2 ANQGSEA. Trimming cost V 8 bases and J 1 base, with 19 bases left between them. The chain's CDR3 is CSTMPNGYGTDTQYF. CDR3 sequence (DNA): TGCAGCACAATGCCAAACGGTTACGGCACAGATACGCAGTATTTT.

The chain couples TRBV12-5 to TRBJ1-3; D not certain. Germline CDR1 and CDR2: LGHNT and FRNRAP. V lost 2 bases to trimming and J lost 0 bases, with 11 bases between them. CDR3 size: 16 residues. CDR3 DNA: TGTGCTAGTGGTTTGAGGCGGCCGGACTCTGGAAACACCATATATTTT. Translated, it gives CASGLRRPDSGNTIYF. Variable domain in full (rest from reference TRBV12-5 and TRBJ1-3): DARVTQTPRHKVTEMGQEVTMRCQPILGHNTVFWYRQTMMQGLELLAYFRNRAPLDDSGMPKDRFSAEMPDATLATLKIQPSEPRDSAVYFCASGLRRPDSGNTIYFGEGSWLTVV.

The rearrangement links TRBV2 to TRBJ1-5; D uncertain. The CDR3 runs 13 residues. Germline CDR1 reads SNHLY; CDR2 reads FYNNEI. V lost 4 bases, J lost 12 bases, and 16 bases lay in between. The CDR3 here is CASSALRREGQHF. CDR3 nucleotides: TGTGCCAGCAGTGCCCTAAGGCGGGAGGGCCAGCATTTT.

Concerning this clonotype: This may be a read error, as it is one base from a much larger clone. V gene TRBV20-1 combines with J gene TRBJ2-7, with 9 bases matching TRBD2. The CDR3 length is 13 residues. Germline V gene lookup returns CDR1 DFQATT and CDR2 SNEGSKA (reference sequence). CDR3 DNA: TGCGGTGCCGCAGCGGGAGGTGTCTACGAGCAGTACTTC. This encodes CGAAAGGVYEQYF.